These T cell receptor beta chains were read from a single sample in a study of T cells in Graves' hyperthyroidism and ophthalmopathy. TCRdb reanalysed the multiplex PCR reads using MiXCR and keeps one entry per CDR3 protein. This table has about 540,000 distinct CDR3 sequences, 40% to 55% appearing once. Input material: peripheral blood or thyroid tissue (not recorded which). These receptor sequences come from a young woman with Graves' hyperthyroidism. CDR3s leave out the opening cysteine and the closing phenylalanine or tryptophan. The order of the fields is V gene, CDR3 protein.

>TRBV20-1
SAGGLAGGETQY
>TRBV2
ASSQQESSGYT
>TRBV4-2
ASSQDWTSSSYEQY
>TRBV9
ASSPSMQETNEKLF
>TRBV7-2
ASSWGISTDTQY
>TRBV15
ATSSQRGSYEQY
>TRBV27
ASSLLGGSPLH
>TRBV7-9
ASTFGVASSYEQY
>TRBV20-1
SAREGGWGNNQPQH
>TRBV7-2
ASAQGHIYGYT
>TRBV27
ASSSPDRGLGEQY
>TRBV24-1
ATTGTGVINEQF
>TRBV29-1
SLALQIGYT
>TRBV29-1
SVELTGQQGEQY
>TRBV11-2
ASSPRGLYRESSYEQY
>TRBV5-5
ASSWQQGAGTEAF
>TRBV9
ASSIGDYYGYT
>TRBV7-2
ASSLFGSTGELF
>TRBV19
ASSRVGGNTEAF
>TRBV20-1
SAGRTQPQH
>TRBV29-1
SAVKNTGELF
>TRBV24-1
ATSDPGTGEREQY
>TRBV29-1
SVDGADGYT
>TRBV2
ASSAYLGQNTEAF
>TRBV7-9
ASSLGPGEETQC
>TRBV6-6
ASSHQTGSYEQY
>TRBV29-1
SGLAGPDELF
>TRBV10-3
AIRLDINGYGYT
>TRBV13
ASSLGLQGRSDGYT
>TRBV10-3
AISGAWYGCT